The 27 T cell receptor beta chains listed next were all sequenced from one sample in a study of blood T cells in healthy people across ages. Primers used in a second PCR of roughly 6 to 12 cycles were a sample-barcoded 5' primer and a J-beta primer mix. TCRdb ran MiXCR on the 5' RACE reads and lists one entry per CDR3 protein. Of about 1 million distinct CDR3 sequences in the sample, 40% to 50% are singletons; the top ten hold under 20%. Source material: blood. These receptors were taken from a woman aged 55-75 years in good health.

This clonotype has more than one count but fewer than ten. The chain carries TRBV29-1 and TRBJ1-4, with D unclear. Germline CDR1 is SQVTM and CDR2 is ANQGSEA. V was pared by 6 bases and J by 6 bases, with 17 bases between. This CDR3 contains 14 residues. In DNA, the CDR3 is TGCAGCGTCCAACGGGATTTAATAGATGAAAAACTGTTTTTT. As protein: CSVQRDLIDEKLFF.

The chain employs TRBV7-3 and TRBJ2-3, with D hard to call. The V end lost 1 base, the J end lost 5 bases, and 10 bases lay between the germline ends. Germline V gene lookup returns CDR1 SGHTA and CDR2 FQGTGA. This CDR3 is built from 14 residues. The CDR3 coding sequence is TGTGCCAGCAGCTTAAACCCTAGGATAGATACGCAGTATTTT. It is translated as CASSLNPRIDTQYF.

In this sample, this clonotype turned up a few times. CDR3 coding DNA: TGTGCCAGCAGTGGCGGGACCGGGACAGGGTTGATTGCCGGCTATGGCTACACCTTC. The encoded protein is CASSGGTGTGLIAGYGYTF. The chain combines TRBV6-1 with TRBJ1-2; 9 bases agree with TRBD1. Germline assignment: CDR1 MNHNS and CDR2 SASEGT. The CDR3 runs to 19 residues. J was trimmed by 4 bases and V by 4 bases; bases with no gene match: 19.

This clonotype has only a few counts. This chain joins TRBV5-1 and TRBJ2-7, with D perhaps matching TRBD2 (6 bases). The germline V gene has CDR1 SGHRS and CDR2 YFSETQ. The V and J ends lost 6 bases and 2 bases respectively, with 12 bases between them. CDR3 length: 13 residues. CDR3 amino acids: CASTFGSAYEQYF. CDR3 DNA sequence: TGCGCCAGCACCTTCGGGAGCGCCTACGAGCAGTACTTC.

This clonotype came up a few times. A much larger clone differs by one base, so this may be a read error. J is TRBJ2-3 and V is TRBV7-7; D is undetermined. The germline CDR1 and CDR2 sequences are SSHAT and FNYEAQ (reference sequence). V was shortened by 4 bases and J by 1 base, with 6 bases between the two germline ends. This CDR3 has 13 residues. This CDR3 is CASSWARTDTQYF. CDR3 nucleotides: TGTGCCAGCAGCTGGGCCCGCACAGATACGCAGTATTTT.

This chain links TRBV6-5 with TRBJ2-1, with TRBD1 identical over 9 bases. The V gene's germline CDR1 is MNHEY and CDR2 SVGAGI. The CDR3 extends over 16 amino acids. The ends lost 5 bases at V and 5 bases at J; junction bases unmatched: 10. CDR3 nucleotide sequence: TGTGCCAGCAGTACTACAGGGGGCGCGGTTGACAATGAGCAGTTCTTC. This translates into CASSTTGGAVDNEQFF.

This clonotype has more than one count but fewer than ten. This chain connects TRBV6-1 to TRBJ2-7; 7 nucleotides match TRBD2. V trimming: 2 bases; J trimming: 2 bases; junction bases outside the gene matches: 3. Germline CDR1 is MNHNS and CDR2 is SASEGT. This CDR3 comprises 14 residues. The CDR3 DNA sequence: TGTGCCAGCAGTGAAACCCTAGCGGCCTACGAGCAGTACTTC. This translates into CASSETLAAYEQYF.

A few counts support this clonotype. The chain is built from TRBV21-1 and TRBJ2-3; the table's D call, TRBD1, has no DNA check behind it. TRBV21-1 is deemed a pseudogene. CDR3 size: 13 residues. This CDR3 is CASSMDSPDTQYF. The CDR3 DNA follows: TGTGCCAGCAGCATGGACAGTCCTGATACGCAGTATTTT.

This clonotype was observed a handful of times. This rearrangement joins TRBV3-1 to TRBJ2-1, with 11 bases matching TRBD2. The junction had 10 bases not matched to a gene; V was cut back by 2 bases and J by 4 bases. CDR3 length: 18 residues. Germline-derived CDR1 and CDR2 are LGHDT and YNNKEL (reference sequence). CDR3 sequence reads: CASSQTSGGTTPYNEQFF. The DNA for the CDR3 is TGTGCCAGCAGCCAAACTAGCGGGGGAACGACCCCTTACAATGAGCAGTTCTTC.

The CDR3 DNA reads as TGTGCCAGCAGCTTGGCTCAGATGTACCAAGAGACCCAGTACTTC. It yields the protein CASSLAQMYQETQYF. This sequence joins TRBV5-6 and TRBJ2-5; D ambiguous. The germline gives CDR1 SGHDT, CDR2 YYEEEE. The V end was cut by 0 bases, the J end by 0 bases, with 9 bases between. The CDR3 runs to 15 residues.

The V gene is TRBV7-6, the J gene TRBJ2-4; 7 bases match TRBD1. The DNA end lines up better with TRBJ2-5; the J call may be wrong. Looked up from germline, CDR1 is SGHVS and CDR2 is FNYEAQ. The CDR3 is 16 amino acids. CDR3 amino acids: CASSHRTGSGGETQYF. The CDR3, as DNA: TGTGCCAGCAGCCATCGGACAGGATCAGGAGGAGAGACCCAGTACTTC.

V usage is TRBV6-4 and J usage is TRBJ2-3; 9 positions agree with TRBD1. The junction had 2 bases not matched to a gene; V was cut back by 0 bases and J by 4 bases. CDR3 size: 15 residues. Germline CDR1 is MRHNA and CDR2 is SNTAGT. In nucleotides, the CDR3 is TGTGCCAGCAGTGACTCGGGACAGGGACCAGATACGCAGTATTTT. Translation: CASSDSGQGPDTQYF.

The chain combines TRBV6-5 with TRBJ2-7; no definite D call. V lost 4 bases and J 5 bases, leaving 6 bases between the germline ends. CDR1 and CDR2 from the germline V gene are MNHEY and SVGAGI. The CDR3 totals 11 residues. The CDR3 loop is CASSWSNEQYF. CDR3 nucleotide sequence: TGTGCCAGCAGTTGGTCCAACGAGCAGTACTTC.

The DNA for the CDR3 is TGTGCCACCAGTGTCGGGTTCAACTATGGCTACACCTTC. It yields the protein CATSVGFNYGYTF. The chain joins TRBV24-1 to TRBJ1-2; D remains ambiguous. The CDR3 is 13 residues long. V lost 5 bases, J lost 2 bases, and 8 bases lay in between. Germline values: CDR1 KGHDR, CDR2 SFDVKD.

The rearrangement uses TRBV10-1 and TRBJ2-3; 8 nucleotides align to TRBD2. Germline V gene data show CDR1 as WNHNN and CDR2 as SYGVQD (reference sequence). V lost 2 bases, J lost 2 bases, and 3 bases stayed unmatched. This CDR3 is 15 amino acids long. The CDR3 coding sequence is TGCGCCAGCAGTGAGACTAGCGGATTCACAGATACGCAGTATTTT. Translating it yields CASSETSGFTDTQYF.

CDR3 DNA: TGTGCCAGCATCCGATCAGCGGCTGTTCAGGAGAGCACAGATACGCAGTATTTT. Its translation: CASIRSAAVQESTDTQYF. V is TRBV7-7 and J is TRBJ2-3; D may be TRBD2 (5 bases). From germline, CDR1 is SSHAT and CDR2 FNYEAQ (reference sequence). The CDR3 loop spans 18 amino acids. The V gene lost 7 bases and the J gene lost 0 bases, with 23 bases spanning the gap. The full variable domain, completed using reference TRBV7-7 and TRBJ2-3, is GAGVSQSPRYKVTKRGQDVTLRCDPISSHATLYWYQQALGQGPEFLTYFNYEAQPDKSGLPSDRFSAERPEGSISTLTIQRTEQRDSAMYRCASIRSAAVQESTDTQYFGPGTRLTVL.

For the CDR3, the DNA is TGTGCCAGCAGCACCCTGGCGGACTATTACGAGCAGTACTTC. Protein product: CASSTLADYYEQYF. The rearrangement uses TRBV7-9 and TRBJ2-4, with TRBD2 as a possible D gene (6 bases). Near its end, the DNA agrees better with TRBJ2-7, so the J call may be wrong. CDR3 length equals 14 residues. CDR1 is SEHNR, CDR2 FQNEAQ, per germline (reference sequence).

Worth noting for this clonotype: A much larger clone sits a single nucleotide away, making a read error possible. The gene calls are TRBV27 and TRBJ2-7; D unclear. The CDR3 totals 16 residues. Germline CDR1 is MNHEY and CDR2 is SMNVEV (reference sequence). The V gene lost 0 bases and the J gene lost 2 bases, with 14 bases spanning the gap. In DNA form, the CDR3 reads TGTGCCAGCAGTTTATCGTTAACAAAGACCGCCTACGAGCAGTACTTC. Its translation: CASSLSLTKTAYEQYF.

This clonotype has a handful of counts. V and J are TRBV7-3 and TRBJ2-1; 8 nucleotides line up with TRBD1. From germline, CDR1 is SGHTA and CDR2 FQGTGA. V shed 4 bases, J shed 4 bases, and the junction held 6 bases outside the gene matches. The CDR3 spans 15 residues. CDR3 protein: CASSSSRTGYNEQFF. The CDR3 DNA follows: TGTGCCAGCAGCTCCTCGAGGACAGGGTACAATGAGCAGTTCTTC.

The chain combines TRBV14 with TRBJ1-1; D is unresolved. V dropped 4 bases and J dropped 4 bases, with 16 bases sitting between them. Germline lookup yields CDR1 SGHDN and CDR2 FVKESK. The CDR3 has 15 residues. CDR3 sequence: CASSRDLGISTEAFF. The CDR3 DNA sequence: TGTGCCAGCAGCCGGGATCTCGGGATTAGCACTGAAGCTTTCTTT.

This chain links TRBV11-1 with TRBJ2-1; D perhaps matches TRBD1 (5 bases). This CDR3 region has 14 residues. Looked up from germline, CDR1 is SGHAT and CDR2 is FQDESV (reference sequence). Between the trimmed V and J ends, which lost 1 base and 15 bases, there was a span of 19 bases. The CDR3 reads CASSLGLSGKELFF. The DNA for the CDR3 is TGTGCCAGCAGCTTAGGACTGTCAGGGAAGGAACTGTTCTTC.

V usage is TRBV20-1 and J usage is TRBJ2-2; D possibly corresponds to TRBD2 (6 bases). The V end was cut by 0 bases, the J end by 0 bases, with 14 bases between. The CDR3 has 17 amino acids. The germline CDR1 and CDR2 sequences are DFQATT and SNEGSKA (reference sequence). CDR3 sequence: CSARDWRGRPNTGELFF. The CDR3 bases are TGCAGTGCTAGAGATTGGCGGGGCAGGCCGAACACCGGGGAGCTGTTTTTT.

There are a few counts of this clonotype. The chain employs TRBV25-1 and TRBJ2-1, with 7 bases fitting TRBD1. V was clipped by 6 bases and J by 6 bases; unmatched bases: 8. CDR1 and CDR2 (germline): MGHDK, SYGVNS. This CDR3 is 14 amino acids long. Here the CDR3 DNA reads TGTGCCAGCAGATTGACAGGGATGGTCAATGAGCAGTTCTTC. Translated: CASRLTGMVNEQFF.

This sequence joins TRBV7-9 and TRBJ2-7, with TRBD1 as a possible D gene (5 bases). Per the germline V gene, CDR1 is SEHNR and CDR2 is FQNEAQ (reference sequence). This CDR3 has 14 residues. The V and J ends lost 7 bases and 0 bases respectively, with 13 bases between them. In DNA, the CDR3 is TGTGCCAGCAAAGGGGCAGGTGACTCCTACGAGCAGTACTTC. It codes for CASKGAGDSYEQYF.

The chain links TRBV29-1 to TRBJ2-4; 8 bases align to TRBD2. The germline gives CDR1 SQVTM, CDR2 ANQGSEA. CDR3 size: 15 residues. The V gene end was trimmed by 4 bases and the J gene end by 0 bases; junction bases not matched to a gene: 5. The CDR3 nucleotides read TGCAGCGTTGCAAAGCGGGAGCTAGCCAAAAACATTCAGTACTTC. Residues: CSVAKRELAKNIQYF.

The CDR3 loop reads CASLKAGTGREQYF. The DNA for the CDR3 is TGTGCCAGCCTCAAGGCCGGGACAGGGAGGGAGCAGTACTTC. The chain uses TRBV13 and TRBJ2-7; 9 positions match TRBD1. The J segment lost 7 bases and the V segment lost 8 bases, leaving 12 bases of the junction unmatched. Per the germline V gene, CDR1 is PRHDT and CDR2 is FYEKMQ (reference sequence). This CDR3 is built from 14 residues.

Concerning this clonotype itself: A junction boundary mismatches the germline segment, possibly from a read error. The CDR3 nucleotides read TGCAGTGCCCCCAGACAGGGACAACTAGCCAAAAACATTCTGTACTTC. This encodes CSAPRQGQLAKNILYF. This chain connects TRBV20-1 to TRBJ2-4; D is possibly TRBD1 (7 bases). This CDR3 is built from 16 residues. Germline V gene lookup returns CDR1 DFQATT and CDR2 SNEGSKA (reference sequence).